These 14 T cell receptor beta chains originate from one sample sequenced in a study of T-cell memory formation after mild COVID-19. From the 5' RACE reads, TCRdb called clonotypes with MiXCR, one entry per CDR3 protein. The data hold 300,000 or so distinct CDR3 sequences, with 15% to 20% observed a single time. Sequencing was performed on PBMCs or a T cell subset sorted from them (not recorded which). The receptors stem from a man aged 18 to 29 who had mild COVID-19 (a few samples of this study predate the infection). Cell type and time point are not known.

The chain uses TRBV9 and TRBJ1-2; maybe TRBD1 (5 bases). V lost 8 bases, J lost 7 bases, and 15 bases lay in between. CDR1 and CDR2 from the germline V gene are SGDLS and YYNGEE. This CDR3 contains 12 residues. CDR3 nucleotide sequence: TGTGCCAGTAAAGGGGATTCTTCTGGCTACACCTTC. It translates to CASKGDSSGYTF.

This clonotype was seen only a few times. The CDR3 bases are TGTGCCAGCAGTTACTCGAATGGGGGGAGCACAGATACGCAGTATTTT. The encoded protein is CASSYSNGGSTDTQYF. This chain uses TRBV6-2 or TRBV6-3 with TRBJ2-3, with D maybe TRBD2 (6 bases). The CDR3 extends over 16 amino acids. V shed 0 bases and J shed 0 bases, with 10 bases lying between them. Germline CDR1 is MNHEY and CDR2 is SVGEGT.

The CDR3 spells CAWTPGDYGYTF. CDR3 nucleotides: TGTGCCTGGACTCCGGGAGACTATGGCTACACCTTC. The chain joins TRBV30 to TRBJ1-2; D gene ambiguous. V was shortened by 4 bases and J by 3 bases, with 9 bases between the two germline ends. In germline, CDR1 is GTSNPN, CDR2 SVGIG (reference sequence). The CDR3 has 12 amino acids.

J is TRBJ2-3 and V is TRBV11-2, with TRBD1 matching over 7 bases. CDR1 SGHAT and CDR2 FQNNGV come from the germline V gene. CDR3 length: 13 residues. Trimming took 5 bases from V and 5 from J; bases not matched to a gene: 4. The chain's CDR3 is CASSLTGKDTQYF. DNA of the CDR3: TGTGCCAGCAGCCTGACAGGGAAAGATACGCAGTATTTT.

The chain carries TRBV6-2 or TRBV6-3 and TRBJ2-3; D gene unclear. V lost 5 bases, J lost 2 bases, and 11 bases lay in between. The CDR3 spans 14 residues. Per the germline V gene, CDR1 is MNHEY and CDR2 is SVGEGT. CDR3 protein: CASSRLQATDTQYF. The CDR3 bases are TGTGCCAGCAGTCGTTTACAAGCCACAGATACGCAGTATTTT.

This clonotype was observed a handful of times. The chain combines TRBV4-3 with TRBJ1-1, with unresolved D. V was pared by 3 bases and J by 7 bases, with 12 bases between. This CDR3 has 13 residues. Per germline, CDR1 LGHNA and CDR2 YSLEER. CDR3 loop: CASSHQPFIEAFF. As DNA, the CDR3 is TGCGCCAGCAGCCATCAGCCTTTCATTGAAGCTTTCTTT.

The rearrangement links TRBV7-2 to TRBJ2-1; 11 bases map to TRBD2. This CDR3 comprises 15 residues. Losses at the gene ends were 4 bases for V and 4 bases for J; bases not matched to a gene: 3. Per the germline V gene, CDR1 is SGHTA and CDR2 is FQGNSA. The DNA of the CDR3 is TGTGCCAGCAGCTGGGGACTAGCGGAGTACAATGAGCAGTTCTTC. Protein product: CASSWGLAEYNEQFF.

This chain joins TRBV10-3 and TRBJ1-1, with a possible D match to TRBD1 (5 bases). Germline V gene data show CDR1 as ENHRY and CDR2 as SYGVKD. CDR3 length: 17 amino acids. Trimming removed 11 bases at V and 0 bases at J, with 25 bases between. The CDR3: CAVRGPGTRQMNTEAFF. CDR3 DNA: TGTGCCGTGCGGGGCCCGGGGACCCGACAAATGAACACTGAAGCTTTCTTT.

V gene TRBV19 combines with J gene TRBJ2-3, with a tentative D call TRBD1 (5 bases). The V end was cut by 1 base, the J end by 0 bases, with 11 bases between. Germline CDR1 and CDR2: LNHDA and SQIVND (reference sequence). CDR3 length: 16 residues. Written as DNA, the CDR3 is TGTGCCAGTAGTATAGGCCAGGGATACAGCACAGATACGCAGTATTTT. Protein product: CASSIGQGYSTDTQYF.

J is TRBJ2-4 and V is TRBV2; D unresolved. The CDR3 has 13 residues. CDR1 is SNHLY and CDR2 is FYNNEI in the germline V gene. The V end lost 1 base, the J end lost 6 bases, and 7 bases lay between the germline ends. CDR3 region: CASSEEPPNIQYF. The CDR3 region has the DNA TGTGCCAGCAGTGAAGAGCCGCCAAACATTCAGTACTTC.

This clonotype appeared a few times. The CDR3 DNA reads TGTGCCAGCTCACCAAGGGGGGACGAGCAGTACTTC. This sequence encodes CASSPRGDEQYF. The J gene is TRBJ2-7, the V gene TRBV18; D possibly uses TRBD1 or TRBD2 (6 bases each). This CDR3 region has 12 residues. CDR1 is KGHSH, CDR2 LQKENI, per germline. Deletions cut 2 bases from V and 5 bases from J, with 7 bases between.

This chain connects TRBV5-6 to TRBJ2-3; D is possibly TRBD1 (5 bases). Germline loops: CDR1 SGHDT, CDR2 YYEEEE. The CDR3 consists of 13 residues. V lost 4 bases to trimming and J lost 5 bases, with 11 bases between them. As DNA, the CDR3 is TGTGCCAGCAGCAAAGACAGTTTAGATACGCAGTATTTT. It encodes CASSKDSLDTQYF.

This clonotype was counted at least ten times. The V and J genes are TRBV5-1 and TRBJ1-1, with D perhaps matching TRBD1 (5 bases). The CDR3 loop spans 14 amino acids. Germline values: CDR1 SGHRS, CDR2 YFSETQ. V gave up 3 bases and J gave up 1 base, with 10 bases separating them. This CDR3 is CASSSDRPNTEAFF. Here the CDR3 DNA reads TGCGCCAGCAGCTCCGACAGACCGAACACTGAAGCTTTCTTT.

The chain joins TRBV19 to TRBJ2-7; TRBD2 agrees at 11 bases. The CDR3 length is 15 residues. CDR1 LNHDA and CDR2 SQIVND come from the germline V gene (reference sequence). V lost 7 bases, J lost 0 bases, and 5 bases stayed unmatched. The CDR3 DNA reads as TGTGCCAGTATGGAGACTAGCGGGAACTCCTACGAGCAGTACTTC. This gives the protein CASMETSGNSYEQYF.